The 16 T cell receptor beta chains reported below all come from one sample, sequenced in a study of blood T cell repertoires in COVID-19. Method: immunoSEQ multiplex PCR; TCRdb's copy keeps in-frame clones and lacks some. The sample includes 250,000 to 300,000 clones, approximately 85% of them seen just once. Sequencing input: PBMCs or T cells enriched from blood (not recorded which). The source is a woman aged 45-65 years who had recovered from COVID-19.

The V and J genes are TRBV18 and TRBJ2-2; 13 positions match TRBD2. The CDR3 spans 21 residues. Germline CDR1 and CDR2: KGHSH and LQKENI. Trimming removed 3 bases from V and 5 bases from J; junction bases left unmatched: 18. The CDR3 region is CASSPVVGTSGTPWTTGELFF. The CDR3 nucleotides read TGTGCCAGCTCACCGGTCGTCGGGACTAGCGGGACCCCTTGGACGACCGGGGAGCTGTTTTTT.

The J gene is TRBJ2-1, the V gene TRBV10-3, with D uncertain. The CDR3 extends over 11 amino acids. V lost 10 bases and J 3 bases, leaving 7 bases between the germline ends. The germline V gene encodes CDR1 ENHRY and CDR2 SYGVKD. CDR3: CASGFYNEQFF. DNA for the CDR3: TGTGCCAGCGGATTCTACAATGAGCAGTTCTTC.

The rearrangement links TRBV3-1 (or the pseudogene TRBV3-2) to TRBJ2-7; D possibly corresponds to TRBD1 (6 bases). The germline V gene encodes CDR1 LGHDT and CDR2 YNNKEL (reference sequence). V dropped 2 bases and J dropped 4 bases, with 9 bases sitting between them. This CDR3 has 13 amino acids. The CDR3, as DNA: TGTGCCAGCAGCCAACGCAGGGGATACGAGCAGTACTTC. Its protein product is CASSQRRGYEQYF.

The chain is built from TRBV19 and TRBJ2-3; D might be TRBD1 (6 bases). The germline V gene encodes CDR1 LNHDA and CDR2 SQIVND (reference sequence). V lost 5 bases to trimming and J lost 5 bases, with 20 bases between them. The CDR3 runs to 16 residues. CDR3 loop: CASSVAGTGIRDTQYF. In nucleotides, the CDR3 is TGTGCCAGTAGTGTCGCCGGCACAGGGATTAGAGATACGCAGTATTTT.

This chain connects TRBV19 to TRBJ1-5; D not resolved. Germline lookup yields CDR1 LNHDA and CDR2 SQIVND (reference sequence). V shed 1 base and J shed 4 bases, with 14 bases lying between them. The CDR3 covers 16 residues. The CDR3, as DNA: TGTGCCAGTAGTATAGCCGGGGTACGTTGGAATCAGCCCCAGCATTTT. Protein product: CASSIAGVRWNQPQHF.

This chain joins TRBV19 and TRBJ2-7; the match to TRBD1 covers 7 bases. The germline gives CDR1 LNHDA, CDR2 SQIVND (reference sequence). The CDR3 covers 14 residues. V was pared by 0 bases and J by 4 bases, with 3 bases of the junction left unmatched. CDR3 region: CASSIEGGRYEQYF. The DNA for the CDR3 is TGTGCCAGTAGTATAGAAGGGGGCCGGTACGAGCAGTACTTC.

The rearrangement joins TRBV9 to TRBJ2-3; 8 bases are a match to TRBD2. CDR3 length: 15 amino acids. Germline CDR1 is SGDLS and CDR2 is YYNGEE. V trimming: 2 bases; J trimming: 5 bases; junction bases outside the gene matches: 7. This CDR3 is CASSVGAGVRDTQYF. The CDR3 bases are TGTGCCAGCAGCGTCGGAGCGGGAGTGAGAGATACGCAGTATTTT. Drawing the rest from reference TRBV9 and TRBJ2-3, the complete variable domain is DSGVTQTPKHLITATGQRVTLRCSPRSGDLSVYWYQQSLDQGLQFLIQYYNGEERAKGNILERFSAQQFPDLHSELNLSSLELGDSALYFCASSVGAGVRDTQYFGPGTRLTVL.

This chain joins TRBV14 and TRBJ2-3; 11 bases line up with TRBD1. This CDR3 is 16 amino acids long. CDR1 SGHDN and CDR2 FVKESK come from the germline V gene. V was pared by 1 base and J by 2 bases, with 2 bases of the junction left unmatched. CDR3 nucleotides: TGTGCCAGCAGCCAAGGGGACAGGGGGTTCACAGATACGCAGTATTTT. This sequence encodes CASSQGDRGFTDTQYF.

The V gene is TRBV7-2, the J gene TRBJ2-2, with 9 nucleotides matching TRBD2. V lost 2 bases to trimming and J lost 5 bases; unmatched junction nucleotides: 12. Germline V CDR1 and CDR2: SGHTA, FQGNSA. This CDR3 is 18 amino acids long. The CDR3 spells CASSLRWAGGPLTGELFF. The CDR3 DNA is TGTGCCAGCAGCTTAAGGTGGGCGGGAGGGCCATTGACCGGGGAGCTGTTTTTT.

V and J are TRBV30 and TRBJ1-3; tentative D call: TRBD1 (6 bases). This CDR3 is 13 amino acids long. The V end was cut by 6 bases, the J end by 4 bases, with 13 bases between. Germline V gives CDR1 GTSNPN, CDR2 SVGIG (reference sequence). CDR3 DNA sequence: TGTGCCTGTCCAGGGGAATCGGGAAACACCATATATTTT. It codes for CACPGESGNTIYF.

This chain uses TRBV7-2 with TRBJ2-7; a possible D gene is TRBD1 (5 bases). V lost 1 base and J 0 bases, leaving 13 bases between the germline ends. The CDR3 covers 16 residues. Per the germline V gene, CDR1 is SGHTA and CDR2 is FQGNSA. This CDR3 reads CASSLVQGLGSYEQYF. CDR3 DNA sequence: TGTGCCAGCAGCTTAGTTCAGGGCTTGGGCTCCTACGAGCAGTACTTC. The whole variable domain, filled in from reference TRBV7-2 and TRBJ2-7, reads GAGVSQSPSNKVTEKGKDVELRCDPISGHTALYWYRQSLGQGLEFLIYFQGNSAPDKSGLPSDRFSAERTGGSVSTLTIQRTQQEDSAVYLCASSLVQGLGSYEQYFGPGTRLTVT.

V and J are TRBV3-1 (or the pseudogene TRBV3-2) and TRBJ1-6; TRBD1 matches 7 bases. Germline CDR1 LGHDT, CDR2 YNNKEL (reference sequence). Trimming cost V 6 bases and J 8 bases; bases outside gene matches: 10. The CDR3 runs 15 residues. CDR3 loop: CASSPRTGGDSPLHF. The DNA of the CDR3 is TGTGCCAGCAGTCCGAGGACAGGAGGGGATTCACCCCTCCACTTT.

The chain is built from TRBV7-9 and TRBJ1-1, with D unclear. Germline assignment: CDR1 SEHNR and CDR2 FQNEAQ (reference sequence). Trimming shortened V by 4 bases and J by 6 bases, and 18 bases separated the two germline ends. The CDR3 totals 15 residues. CDR3 sequence: CASSSPTFPNPEAFF. In DNA form, the CDR3 reads TGTGCCAGCAGCTCACCGACTTTTCCCAACCCTGAAGCTTTCTTT.

The chain has TRBV19 and TRBJ1-1, with D unclear. In germline, CDR1 is LNHDA, CDR2 SQIVND (reference sequence). The CDR3 is 12 amino acids. Trimming cost V 3 bases and J 5 bases, with 7 bases left between them. The CDR3 loop reads CASSMRRTEAFF. The CDR3 coding sequence is TGTGCCAGTAGTATGAGGAGGACTGAAGCTTTCTTT.

The rearrangement uses TRBV28 and TRBJ2-6; 10 bases are shared with TRBD1. The ends lost 3 bases at V and 4 bases at J; junction bases unmatched: 3. CDR3 length: 16 residues. CDR1 and CDR2 (germline): MDHEN, SYDVKM. In nucleotides, the CDR3 is TGTGCCAGCAGTTTGACAGGGGGCTTCGGGGCCAACGTCCTGACTTTC. It is translated as CASSLTGGFGANVLTF.

This chain links TRBV9 with TRBJ2-2; 9 nucleotides align to TRBD2. V dropped 4 bases and J dropped 5; count of bases not matched to a gene: 9. This CDR3 spans 16 amino acids. Germline V CDR1 and CDR2: SGDLS, YYNGEE. The CDR3 sequence is CASSFSAGGSTGELFF. In DNA form, the CDR3 reads TGTGCCAGCAGCTTCTCAGCGGGAGGCTCGACCGGGGAGCTGTTTTTT.